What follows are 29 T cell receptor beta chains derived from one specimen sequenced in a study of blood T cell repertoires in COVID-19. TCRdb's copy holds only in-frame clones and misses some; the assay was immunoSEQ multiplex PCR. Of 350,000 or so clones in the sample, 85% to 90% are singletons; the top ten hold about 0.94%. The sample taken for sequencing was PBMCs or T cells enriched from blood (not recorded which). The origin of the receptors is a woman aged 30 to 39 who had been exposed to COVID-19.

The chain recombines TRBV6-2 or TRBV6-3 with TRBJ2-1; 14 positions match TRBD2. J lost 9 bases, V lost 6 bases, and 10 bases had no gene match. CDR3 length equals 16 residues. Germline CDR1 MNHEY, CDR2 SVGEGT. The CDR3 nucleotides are TGTGCCAGCAGCCGCCGACTAGCGGGAGGGAAGAGTGAGCAGTTCTTC. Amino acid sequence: CASSRRLAGGKSEQFF.

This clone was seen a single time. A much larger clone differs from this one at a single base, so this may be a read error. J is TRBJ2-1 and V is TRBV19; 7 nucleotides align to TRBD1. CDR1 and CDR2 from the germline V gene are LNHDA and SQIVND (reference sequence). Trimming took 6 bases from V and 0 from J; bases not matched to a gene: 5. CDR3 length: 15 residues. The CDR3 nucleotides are TGTGCCAGTAGGCTGGACAGGAGCTCCTACAATGAGCAGTTCTTC. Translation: CASRLDRSSYNEQFF.

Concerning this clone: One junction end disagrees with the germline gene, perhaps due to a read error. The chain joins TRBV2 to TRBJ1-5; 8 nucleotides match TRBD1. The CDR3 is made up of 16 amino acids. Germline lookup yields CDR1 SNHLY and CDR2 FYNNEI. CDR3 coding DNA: TGTGCCAGCAGAGAAGGACAGGGTACACCCAATCAGCCCCAGCATTTT. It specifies CASREGQGTPNQPQHF.

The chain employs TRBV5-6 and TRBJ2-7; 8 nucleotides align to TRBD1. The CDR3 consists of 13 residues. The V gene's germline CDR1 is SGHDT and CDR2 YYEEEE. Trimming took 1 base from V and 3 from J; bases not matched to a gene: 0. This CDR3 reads CASSLTGGYEQYF. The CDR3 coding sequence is TGTGCCAGCAGCTTGACAGGGGGCTACGAGCAGTACTTC.

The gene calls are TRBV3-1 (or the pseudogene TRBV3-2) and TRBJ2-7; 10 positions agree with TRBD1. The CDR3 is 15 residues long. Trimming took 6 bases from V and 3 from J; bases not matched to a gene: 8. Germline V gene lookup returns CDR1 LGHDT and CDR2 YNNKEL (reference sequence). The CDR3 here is CASRNTGTGVYEQYF. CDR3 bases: TGTGCCAGCAGGAACACCGGGACAGGGGTCTACGAGCAGTACTTC.

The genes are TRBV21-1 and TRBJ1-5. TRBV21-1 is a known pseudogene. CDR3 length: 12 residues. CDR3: CASLDSCQPQHF. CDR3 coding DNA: TGTGCCAGTCTAGATAGCTGTCAGCCCCAGCATTTT.

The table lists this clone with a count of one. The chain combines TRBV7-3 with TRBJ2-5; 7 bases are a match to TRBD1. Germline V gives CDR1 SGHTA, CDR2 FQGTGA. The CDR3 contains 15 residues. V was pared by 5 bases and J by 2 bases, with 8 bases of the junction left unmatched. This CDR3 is CASSRSGQIQETQYF. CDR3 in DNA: TGTGCCAGCAGCCGGTCGGGACAGATACAAGAGACCCAGTACTTC.

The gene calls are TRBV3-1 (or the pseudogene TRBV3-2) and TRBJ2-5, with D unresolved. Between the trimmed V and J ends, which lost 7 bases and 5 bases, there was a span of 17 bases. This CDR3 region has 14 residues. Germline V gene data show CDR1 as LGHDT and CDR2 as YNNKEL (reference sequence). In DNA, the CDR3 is TGTGCCAGCACCGGAGCATCAACGCCGGAGACCCAGTACTTC. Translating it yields CASTGASTPETQYF.

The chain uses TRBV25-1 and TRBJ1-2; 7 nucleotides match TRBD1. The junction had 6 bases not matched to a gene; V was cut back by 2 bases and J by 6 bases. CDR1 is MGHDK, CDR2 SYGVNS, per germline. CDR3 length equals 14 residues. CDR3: CASSEEDRADGYTF. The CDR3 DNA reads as TGTGCCAGCAGTGAAGAAGACAGGGCAGATGGCTACACCTTC.

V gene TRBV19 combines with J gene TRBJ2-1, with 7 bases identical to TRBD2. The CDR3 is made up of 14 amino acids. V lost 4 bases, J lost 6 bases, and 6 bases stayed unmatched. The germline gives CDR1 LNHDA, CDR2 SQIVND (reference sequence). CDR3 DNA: TGTGCCAGTAGTACAAGGCGGGAGCTCAATGAGCAGTTCTTC. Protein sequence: CASSTRRELNEQFF.

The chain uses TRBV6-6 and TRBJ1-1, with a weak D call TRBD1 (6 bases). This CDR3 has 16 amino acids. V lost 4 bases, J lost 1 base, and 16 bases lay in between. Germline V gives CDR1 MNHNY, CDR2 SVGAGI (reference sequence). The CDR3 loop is CASSLIVQGPNTEAFF. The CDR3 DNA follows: TGTGCCAGCAGTTTGATCGTACAGGGCCCGAACACTGAAGCTTTCTTT.

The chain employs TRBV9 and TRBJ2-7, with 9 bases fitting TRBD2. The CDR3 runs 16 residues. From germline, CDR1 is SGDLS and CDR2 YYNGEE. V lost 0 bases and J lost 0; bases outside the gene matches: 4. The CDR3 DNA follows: TGTGCCAGCAGCGTAGGCCTAGCGGGGAGCTCCTACGAGCAGTACTTC. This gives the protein CASSVGLAGSSYEQYF.

The DNA for the CDR3 is TGTGCCAGCAGTTTCTTAGCTAGCGTCAATGAGCAGTTCTTC. It specifies CASSFLASVNEQFF. V is TRBV27 and J is TRBJ2-1; TRBD2 is a possible D gene (6 bases). The V end was cut by 3 bases, the J end by 6 bases, with 12 bases between. The germline gives CDR1 MNHEY, CDR2 SMNVEV (reference sequence). The CDR3 runs 14 residues.

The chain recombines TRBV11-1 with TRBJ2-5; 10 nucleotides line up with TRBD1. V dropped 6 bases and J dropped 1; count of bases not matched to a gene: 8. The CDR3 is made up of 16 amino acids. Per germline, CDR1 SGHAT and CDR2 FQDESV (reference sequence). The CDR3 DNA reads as TGTGCCAGCAGTTATAGACAGGGGGCTCGCCAAGAGACCCAGTACTTC. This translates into CASSYRQGARQETQYF.

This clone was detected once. The CDR3 nucleotides read TGCGCCAGCAGTGTTGGGACAGGGGGGTACGAGCAGTACTTC. Its translation is CASSVGTGGYEQYF. This sequence joins TRBV10-2 and TRBJ2-7; 11 bases line up with TRBD1. Germline CDR1 WSHSY, CDR2 SAAADI. V was pared by 4 bases and J by 4 bases, with 3 bases of the junction left unmatched. The CDR3 consists of 14 residues.

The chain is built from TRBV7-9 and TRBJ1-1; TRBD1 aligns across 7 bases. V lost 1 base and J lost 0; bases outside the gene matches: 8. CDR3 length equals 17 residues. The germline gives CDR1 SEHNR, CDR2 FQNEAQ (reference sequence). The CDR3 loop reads CASSLGLKDRVNTEAFF. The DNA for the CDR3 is TGTGCCAGCAGCTTAGGCCTCAAAGACAGGGTGAACACTGAAGCTTTCTTT.

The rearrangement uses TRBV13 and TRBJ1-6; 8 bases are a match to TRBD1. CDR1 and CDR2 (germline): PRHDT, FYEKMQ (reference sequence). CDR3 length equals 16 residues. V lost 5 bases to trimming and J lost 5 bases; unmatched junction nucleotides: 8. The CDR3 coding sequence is TGTGCCAGCAGCGCTTGGGACAGGCGAGATAATTCACCCCTCCACTTT. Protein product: CASSAWDRRDNSPLHF.

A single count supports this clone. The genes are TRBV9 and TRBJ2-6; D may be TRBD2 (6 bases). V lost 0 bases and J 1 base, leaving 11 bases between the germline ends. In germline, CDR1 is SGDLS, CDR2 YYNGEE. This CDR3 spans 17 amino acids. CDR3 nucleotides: TGTGCCAGCAGCGTAGATTTACGGGGGTCTGGGGCCAACGTCCTGACTTTC. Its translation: CASSVDLRGSGANVLTF.

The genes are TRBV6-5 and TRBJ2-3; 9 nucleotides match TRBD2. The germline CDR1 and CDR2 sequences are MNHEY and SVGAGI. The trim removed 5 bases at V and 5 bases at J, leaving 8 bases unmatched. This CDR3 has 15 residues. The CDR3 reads CASSPSSGTRDTQYF. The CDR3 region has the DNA TGTGCCAGCAGTCCTTCTAGCGGGACAAGAGATACGCAGTATTTT.

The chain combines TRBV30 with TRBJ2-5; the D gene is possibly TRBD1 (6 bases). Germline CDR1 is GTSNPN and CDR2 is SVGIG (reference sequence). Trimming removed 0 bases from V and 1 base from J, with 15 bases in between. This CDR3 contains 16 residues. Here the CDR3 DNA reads TGTGCCTGGAGTGTCCCCCTGTGGGGGCGCCAAGAGACCCAGTACTTC. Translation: CAWSVPLWGRQETQYF.

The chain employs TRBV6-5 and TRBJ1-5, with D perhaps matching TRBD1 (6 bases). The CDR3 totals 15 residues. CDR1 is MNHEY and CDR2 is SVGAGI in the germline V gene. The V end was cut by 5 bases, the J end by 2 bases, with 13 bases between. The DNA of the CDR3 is TGTGCCAGCAGTCCTACGGGGGGCGGCAATCAGCCCCAGCATTTT. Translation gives CASSPTGGGNQPQHF.

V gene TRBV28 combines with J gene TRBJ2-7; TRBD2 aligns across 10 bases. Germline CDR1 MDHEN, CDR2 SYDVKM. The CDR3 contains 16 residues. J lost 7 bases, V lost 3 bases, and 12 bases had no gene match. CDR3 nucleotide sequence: TGTGCCAGCAGTTTGTCTAGCGGGAGAATCTATCGGGAGCAGTACTTC. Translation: CASSLSSGRIYREQYF.

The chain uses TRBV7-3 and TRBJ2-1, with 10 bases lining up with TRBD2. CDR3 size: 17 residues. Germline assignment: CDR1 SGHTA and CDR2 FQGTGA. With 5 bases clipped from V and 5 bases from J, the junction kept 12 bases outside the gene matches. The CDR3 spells CASSPARLAGGNNEQFF. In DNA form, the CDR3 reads TGTGCCAGCAGCCCCGCCAGACTAGCGGGTGGGAACAATGAGCAGTTCTTC.

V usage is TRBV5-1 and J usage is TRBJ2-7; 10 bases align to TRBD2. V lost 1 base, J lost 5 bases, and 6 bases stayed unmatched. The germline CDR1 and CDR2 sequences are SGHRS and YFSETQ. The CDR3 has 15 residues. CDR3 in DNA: TGCGCCAGCAGCTTGCTAGCGGGAGTTGGGAACGAGCAGTACTTC. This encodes CASSLLAGVGNEQYF.

This CDR3 reads CASSPGTGYNSPLHF. CDR3 nucleotide sequence: TGTGCCAGCAGCCCGGGGACAGGATATAATTCACCCCTCCACTTT. This sequence joins TRBV16 and TRBJ1-6, with 8 bases matching TRBD1. CDR3 size: 15 residues. With 4 bases clipped from V and 4 bases from J, the junction kept 3 bases outside the gene matches. Per germline, CDR1 KGHSY and CDR2 FQNENV.

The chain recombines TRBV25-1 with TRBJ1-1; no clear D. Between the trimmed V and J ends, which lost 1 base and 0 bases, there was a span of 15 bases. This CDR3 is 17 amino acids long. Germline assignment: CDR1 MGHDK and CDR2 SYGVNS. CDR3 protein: CASSELTAGPLNTEAFF. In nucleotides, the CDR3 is TGTGCCAGCAGTGAATTGACGGCAGGTCCTTTGAACACTGAAGCTTTCTTT.

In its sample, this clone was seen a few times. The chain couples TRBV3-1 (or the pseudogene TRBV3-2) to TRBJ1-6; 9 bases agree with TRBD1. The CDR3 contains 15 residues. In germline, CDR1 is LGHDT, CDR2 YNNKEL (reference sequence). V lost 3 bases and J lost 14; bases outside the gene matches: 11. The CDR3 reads CASSQGTGPDTALHF. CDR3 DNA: TGTGCCAGCAGCCAGGGGACAGGGCCCGACACGGCCCTCCACTTT.

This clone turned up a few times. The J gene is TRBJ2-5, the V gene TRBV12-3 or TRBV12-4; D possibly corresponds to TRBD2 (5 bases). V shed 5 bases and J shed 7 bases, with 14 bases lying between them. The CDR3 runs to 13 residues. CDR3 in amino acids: CASSPQTRGTQYF. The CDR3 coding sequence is TGTGCCAGCAGTCCGCAGACTCGGGGGACCCAGTACTTC.

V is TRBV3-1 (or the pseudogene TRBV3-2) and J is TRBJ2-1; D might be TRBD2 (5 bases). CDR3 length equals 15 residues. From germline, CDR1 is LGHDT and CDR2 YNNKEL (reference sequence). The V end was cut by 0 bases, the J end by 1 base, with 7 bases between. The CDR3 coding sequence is TGTGCCAGCAGCCAAGACGGGGAGTCCTACAATGAGCAGTTCTTC. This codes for CASSQDGESYNEQFF.